The rows below give T cell receptor beta chains drawn from one sample of a study of cytomegalovirus exposure and HLA in healthy donors. Sequencing used immunoSEQ multiplex PCR; TCRdb keeps in-frame clones, though not all of them. Altogether about 200,000 clones are present, 79% being singletons, with the ten largest covering 0.35% to 0.5%. Sequencing input: PBMCs. These receptors were taken from a male donor in good health and CMV-seropositive. Each CDR3 is given with its conserved first and last residue. The D gene is left open where the match is weak. Clone size, where shown, is once, few, many, or a class for clones that have expanded.

cdr3_aa cdr3_nt d_call j_call clone_size v_call
CSVLGLAGGPWGQETQYF TGCAGCGTACTAGGACTAGCGGGGGGACCTTGGGGGCAAGAGACCCAGTACTTC TRBD2 TRBJ2-5 NA TRBV29-1
CASSPLTGLHEKLFF TGTGCCAGCAGCCCCTTAACAGGGTTACACGAAAAACTGTTTTTT NA TRBJ1-4 few TRBV27
CASSFFDRDQYF TGTGCCAGCAGCTTTTTTGACCGGGATCAGTACTTC NA TRBJ2-7 NA TRBV7-2
CASTSDRVLVQPQHF TGTGCCAGTACCTCGGACAGGGTCCTAGTTCAGCCCCAGCATTTT TRBD1 TRBJ1-5 NA TRBV19
CASSQEGGTGGQYF TGCGCCAGCAGCCAAGAAGGGGGGACAGGGGGCCAGTACTTC TRBD1 TRBJ2-5 NA TRBV4-3
CASELGTSREQYF TGTGCCAGTGAGCTCGGGACTAGCCGCGAGCAGTACTTC TRBD2 TRBJ2-7 few TRBV28
CASSLGAGAVYGYTF TGTGCCAGCAGCTTGGGAGCGGGGGCGGTCTATGGCTACACCTTC NA TRBJ1-2 NA TRBV5-6
CSVEGGVNYEQYF TGCAGCGTTGAAGGGGGGGTAAACTACGAGCAGTACTTC NA TRBJ2-7 NA TRBV29-1
CASSSDREGEKLFF TGTGCCAGCAGCTCGGACAGGGAAGGGGAAAAACTGTTTTTT TRBD1 TRBJ1-4 few TRBV9
CASSLWTSGSYEQYF TGTGCCAGCAGCCTATGGACTAGCGGGAGCTACGAGCAGTACTTC TRBD2 TRBJ2-7 NA TRBV4-2
CASSGTSGRSLYEQYF TGTGCCAGCAGCGGGACTAGCGGGAGGTCACTCTACGAGCAGTACTTC TRBD2 TRBJ2-7 NA TRBV5-6
CASSPGGTRQGETQYF TGTGCCAGCAGCCCGGGGGGGACTCGGCAGGGGGAGACCCAGTACTTC TRBD2 TRBJ2-5 NA TRBV5-4
CASSDNPGLPYEEQYF TGTGCCAGCAGTGATAATCCGGGACTCCCGTATGAAGAGCAGTACTTC NA TRBJ2-7 NA TRBV6-1
CASSQVSYEQYF TGTGCCAGTAGTCAGGTTTCCTACGAGCAGTACTTC NA TRBJ2-7 NA TRBV19
CASSGQGAPQRDF TGTGCCAGCAGCGGACAGGGGGCGCCCCAAAGGGACTTC TRBD1 TRBJ2-7 NA TRBV6-6
CASSLGAAPNEKLFF TGTGCCAGCAGCTTGGGTGCGGCCCCTAATGAAAAACTGTTTTTT NA TRBJ1-4 NA TRBV5-6
CASSPVRQGMANYGYTF TGTGCCAGCAGCCCCGTGAGACAGGGGATGGCAAACTATGGCTACACCTTC TRBD1 TRBJ1-2 NA TRBV9
CASGDREEQPQHF TGTGCCAGCGGGGACAGGGAGGAGCAGCCCCAGCATTTT TRBD1 TRBJ1-5 few TRBV6-5
CASSSRQGSASGANVLTF TGTGCCAGCAGCTCACGACAGGGCTCGGCCTCTGGGGCCAACGTCCTGACTTTC TRBD1 TRBJ2-6 NA TRBV7-2
CASSQTSGYSYEQYF TGTGCCAGCAGCCAGACTAGCGGTTACTCCTACGAGCAGTACTTC TRBD2 TRBJ2-7 NA TRBV7-8
CATSRDLYEQYF TGTGCCACCAGCAGAGATCTCTACGAGCAGTACTTC NA TRBJ2-7 NA TRBV15
CASRSQGYGNSPLHF TGTGCCAGCAGAAGCCAGGGATACGGGAATTCACCCCTCCACTTT NA TRBJ1-6 NA TRBV5-4
CACNTAGGPRNEQFF TGTGCCTGCAACACAGCGGGAGGGCCGCGCAATGAGCAGTTCTTC TRBD2 TRBJ2-1 once TRBV30
CASSYLGRTYEQYF TGTGCCAGCAGTTACCTGGGGAGGACTTACGAGCAGTACTTC NA TRBJ2-7 NA TRBV6-5
CASSLEDGGSYEQYF TGTGCCAGCAGCTTAGAGGACGGAGGCTCCTACGAGCAGTACTTC NA TRBJ2-7 once TRBV5-8
CASSARGPGISFF TGTGCCAGCAGCGCGAGGGGGCCCGGGATATCTTTCTTT TRBD1 TRBJ1-1 NA TRBV7-9
CASSTPGNIHEQYF TGTGCCAGCAGCACCCCGGGAAACATCCACGAGCAGTACTTC NA TRBJ2-7 NA TRBV28
CASSWDSFNEQFF TGTGCCAGCAGTTGGGACTCTTTCAATGAGCAGTTCTTC NA TRBJ2-1 NA TRBV2
CASSLDEGASPLHF TGCGCCAGCAGCCTCGATGAGGGGGCATCACCCCTCCACTTT TRBD1 TRBJ1-6 NA TRBV5-1
CAKSRREAGELFF TGCGCCAAATCGCGTCGAGAGGCCGGGGAGCTGTTTTTT NA TRBJ2-2 NA TRBV10-1
CASSYSPGGKTDTQYF TGTGCCAGCAGTTACTCCCCAGGGGGCAAGACAGATACGCAGTATTTT TRBD1 TRBJ2-3 NA TRBV6-5
CASNPLQGSQVNTEAFF TGTGCCAGTAACCCCCTTCAGGGGTCCCAGGTGAACACTGAAGCTTTCTTT NA TRBJ1-1 NA TRBV19
CAGHSGPSSGANVLTF TGTGCCGGGCACAGCGGCCCCAGCTCTGGGGCCAACGTCCTGACTTTC NA TRBJ2-6 NA TRBV2
CASSTWTVQFF TGTGCCAGCAGCACCTGGACAGTTCAGTTCTTC NA TRBJ2-1 NA TRBV11-2
CASSLERRGYTF TGTGCCAGCAGCTTAGAGAGGAGGGGCTACACCTTC NA TRBJ1-2 NA TRBV11-2
CASSEILHEQYF TGCGCCAGCAGTGAGATTCTACACGAGCAGTACTTC NA TRBJ2-7 NA TRBV10-2